Presented here are 15 T cell receptor beta chains from one specimen sequenced in a study of blood T cells in healthy people across ages. Sample-barcoded 5' priming and a J-beta primer mix drove a second PCR of roughly 6 to 12 cycles. TCRdb re-called the 5' RACE reads with MiXCR, one entry per CDR3 protein. Of over 550,000 distinct CDR3 sequences listed, roughly 30% were seen once; the top ten hold around 16%. Sequenced material: blood. The receptor set was obtained from a woman over 75 in good health.

The genes are TRBV30 and TRBJ2-5; possible D gene TRBD2, 5 bases. Trimming stripped 3 bases from V and 0 bases from J, with 14 bases between. Germline-derived CDR1 and CDR2 are GTSNPN and SVGIG (reference sequence). The CDR3 contains 15 residues. CDR3 nucleotides: TGTGCCTGGAGATTAGAACTAGGTTACCAAGAGACCCAGTACTTC. Its protein is CAWRLELGYQETQYF.

In this sample, this clonotype turned up many times. The V and J genes are TRBV10-3 and TRBJ1-5; 7 nucleotides align to TRBD1. The CDR3 is 15 amino acids. Germline V gives CDR1 ENHRY, CDR2 SYGVKD. V was pared by 0 bases and J by 1 base, with 0 bases of the junction left unmatched. CDR3 sequence (DNA): TGTGCCATCAGTGAGTCACAGGGGAGCAATCAGCCCCAGCATTTT. Its protein is CAISESQGSNQPQHF.

This clonotype was observed many times. The chain carries TRBV6-5 and TRBJ2-5; 9 bases match TRBD1. J was trimmed by 4 bases and V by 5 bases; bases with no gene match: 8. The CDR3 has 15 residues. CDR1 is MNHEY and CDR2 is SVGAGI in the germline V gene. CDR3 in amino acids: CASSPRTGVGETQYF. In nucleotides, the CDR3 is TGTGCCAGCAGTCCTCGGACAGGGGTCGGAGAGACCCAGTACTTC.

This clonotype was seen repeatedly, ten times or more. The chain combines TRBV7-2 with TRBJ2-1; 10 nucleotides line up with TRBD1. This CDR3 spans 16 amino acids. CDR1 is SGHTA and CDR2 is FQGNSA in the germline V gene. Trimming took 3 bases from V and 4 from J; bases not matched to a gene: 6. The CDR3 is CASSFLTGGWYNEQFF. DNA of the CDR3: TGTGCCAGCAGCTTTCTGACAGGGGGCTGGTACAATGAGCAGTTCTTC.

This clonotype has a count of ten or more. The chain has TRBV20-1 and TRBJ1-5, with TRBD1 as a possible D gene (6 bases). This CDR3 has 14 residues. The V end was cut by 5 bases, the J end by 2 bases, with 13 bases between. Germline V CDR1 and CDR2: DFQATT, SNEGSKA (reference sequence). CDR3 protein: CSASKGGGNQPQHF. The CDR3 DNA follows: TGCAGTGCTTCCAAGGGGGGTGGCAATCAGCCCCAGCATTTT.

The table lists this clonotype with many counts. The rearrangement links TRBV21-1 to TRBJ2-1; TRBD2 is taken as the D call from the table, unchecked against the DNA. TRBV21-1 counts as a pseudogene. The CDR3 has 14 residues. This CDR3 is CASSKALEEGEQFF. CDR3 nucleotide sequence: TGTGCCAGCAGCAAAGCGCTCGAAGAGGGTGAGCAGTTCTTC.

This clonotype appeared many times. This rearrangement joins TRBV24-1 to TRBJ2-1; 10 positions agree with TRBD2. Germline-derived CDR1 and CDR2 are KGHDR and SFDVKD. With V trimmed by 4 bases and J by 4 bases, 6 bases remained unmatched. This CDR3 is 16 amino acids long. This CDR3 is CATSDPLAGVYNEQFF. CDR3 nucleotides: TGTGCCACCAGTGACCCTCTAGCGGGGGTATACAATGAGCAGTTCTTC.

The chain combines TRBV18 with TRBJ1-4, with 11 nucleotides matching TRBD1. CDR1 and CDR2 from the germline V gene are KGHSH and LQKENI. The length of the CDR3 is 15 residues. Trimming at V came to 3 bases and at J to 7 bases, leaving 4 bases not matched to a gene. CDR3 region: CASSPVGTGGEKLFF. CDR3 nucleotides: TGTGCCAGCTCACCGGTCGGGACAGGGGGTGAAAAACTGTTTTTT.

The V call is TRBV11-2, the J call TRBJ1-1; 11 nucleotides align to TRBD1. The CDR3 contains 19 residues. Trimming took 4 bases from V and 1 from J; bases not matched to a gene: 14. CDR1 is SGHAT, CDR2 FQNNGV, per germline. CDR3 residues: CASSSDRGLNMSPNTEAFF. In nucleotides, the CDR3 is TGTGCCAGCAGCTCGGACAGGGGGCTAAACATGTCCCCGAACACTGAAGCTTTCTTT.

The V gene is TRBV7-9, the J gene TRBJ1-3; D gene uncertain. V dropped 6 bases and J dropped 2 bases, with 14 bases sitting between them. Germline-derived CDR1 and CDR2 are SEHNR and FQNEAQ (reference sequence). The CDR3 is 15 residues long. DNA of the CDR3: TGTGCCAGCAGGACCCGAGGGCCTACTGGAAACACCATATATTTT. It codes for CASRTRGPTGNTIYF.

Notes on this clonotype: This sequence may be a read error, since a much larger clone differs from it by one base. The gene calls are TRBV20-1 and TRBJ2-5; the match to TRBD2 covers 9 bases. The CDR3 has 16 residues. Germline V gene sequence: CDR1 DFQATT, CDR2 SNEGSKA (reference sequence). V dropped 0 bases and J dropped 11; count of bases not matched to a gene: 16. CDR3 in amino acids: CSARDRVAGALGEQYF. CDR3 DNA sequence: TGCAGTGCTAGAGACAGGGTAGCGGGGGCCTTGGGTGAGCAGTACTTC.

The table lists this clonotype with a few counts. The chain combines TRBV25-1 with TRBJ1-2; D not certain. CDR3 length: 13 residues. V gave up 1 base and J gave up 7 bases, with 10 bases separating them. CDR1 MGHDK and CDR2 SYGVNS come from the germline V gene. CDR3 sequence: CASSESPPAGYTF. The CDR3, as DNA: TGTGCCAGCAGTGAATCCCCCCCGGCTGGCTACACCTTC.

As to this clonotype: A much larger clone differs from this one at a single base, so this may be a read error. V and J are TRBV29-1 and TRBJ2-4; D ambiguous. Germline lookup yields CDR1 SQVTM and CDR2 ANQGSEA. The V gene lost 5 bases and the J gene lost 5 bases, with 7 bases spanning the gap. The CDR3 loop spans 11 amino acids. The CDR3 sequence is CSVIKENIQYF. In DNA, the CDR3 is TGCAGCGTTATTAAGGAAAACATTCAGTACTTC. Looking up the rest from reference TRBV29-1 and TRBJ2-4 gives the full variable domain: SAVISQKPSRDICQRGTSLTIQCQVDSQVTMMFWYRQQPGQSLTLIATANQGSEATYESGFVIDKFPISRPNLTFSTLTVSNMSPEDSSIYLCSVIKENIQYFGAGTRLSVL.

This clonotype was seen ten or more times. V gene TRBV7-2 combines with J gene TRBJ1-2; D might be TRBD1 (6 bases). The CDR3 spans 14 residues. V was shortened by 5 bases and J by 2 bases, with 12 bases between the two germline ends. Germline-derived CDR1 and CDR2 are SGHTA and FQGNSA. The CDR3 sequence: CASSMTGQNYGYTF. The CDR3 DNA is TGTGCCAGCAGCATGACAGGCCAGAACTATGGCTACACCTTC.

This clonotype was counted at least ten times. The V call is TRBV6-5, the J call TRBJ2-1, with no clear D. The CDR3 totals 11 residues. V shed 3 bases and J shed 8 bases, with 5 bases lying between them. CDR1 is MNHEY and CDR2 is SVGAGI in the germline V gene. In DNA form, the CDR3 reads TGTGCCAGCAGTTATGTCGATGAGCAGTTCTTC. It yields the protein CASSYVDEQFF.